This T cell receptor (beta chain) is drawn from a study of cytomegalovirus exposure and HLA in healthy donors. Germline CDR1 reads MNHEY; CDR2 reads SVGAGI. This CDR3 contains 13 residues. Trimming shortened V by 6 bases and J by 1 base, and 9 bases separated the two germline ends. Donors were nominally healthy when sampled, though unrecorded immune exposures were likely. Primers for the PCR totalled 60 Vbeta and 13 Jbeta. Data came from immunoSEQ multiplex PCR; TCRdb stores just in-frame clones and leaves some out. The table records approximately 150,000 clones, 80% of them present only once. The source is a man in his forties in good health and CMV-seronegative. The chain employs TRBV6-5 and TRBJ1-1; D possibly corresponds to TRBD1 (6 bases). Sequencing used PBMCs. The CDR3: CASRGQSNTEAFF. The CDR3, as DNA: TGTGCCAGCAGGGGACAATCGAACACTGAAGCTTTCTTT.